These T cell receptor beta chains were read from a single sample in a study of identical twins. TCRdb re-derived calls from the 5' RACE reads in MiXCR, one entry per CDR3 protein. Among around 690,000 distinct CDR3 sequences listed, around 21% were seen once. These data were also reused for a study on T cells expressing NK-cell markers.

Material for sequencing was PBMCs. Receptors originate from a woman younger than 30 in good health. Each CDR3 is given with its conserved first and last residue. A D gene is named only where the DNA matches it firmly. Clone size is stated in some rows and not others, as once, few, many or a class when expanded.

clone_size | d_call | j_call | v_call | cdr3_aa | cdr3_nt
many | NA | TRBJ2-1 | TRBV15 | CATSRVLFNEQFF | TGTGCCACCAGCAGAGTACTTTTCAATGAGCAGTTCTTC
few | TRBD2 | TRBJ2-7 | TRBV3-1 | CASSLREGHNEQYF | TGTGCCAGCAGCCTGCGGGAGGGCCACAACGAGCAGTACTTC
NA | TRBD1 | TRBJ1-3 | TRBV27 | CASSPTGASGNTIYF | TGTGCCAGCAGTCCGACAGGGGCCTCTGGAAACACCATATATTTT
NA | NA | TRBJ2-1 | TRBV18 | CASSSGGGSYNEQFF | TGTGCCAGCTCTTCAGGAGGGGGTTCCTACAATGAGCAGTTCTTC
NA | TRBD1 | TRBJ1-6 | TRBV5-6 | CASRRGQGVDSPLHF | TGTGCCAGCAGACGAGGACAGGGGGTAGACTCACCCCTCCACTTT
few | NA | TRBJ2-5 | TRBV7-2 | CASSSTYLETQYF | TGTGCCAGCAGCTCGACTTATTTGGAGACCCAGTACTTC
NA | NA | TRBJ2-3 | TRBV7-9 | CASSRDDTDTQYF | TGTGCCAGCAGCCGGGACGACACAGATACGCAGTATTTT
few | TRBD2 | TRBJ2-1 | TRBV20-1 | CSAFLAGRDNEQFF | TGCAGTGCTTTTCTAGCGGGACGGGATAATGAGCAGTTCTTC
NA | NA | TRBJ2-7 | TRBV5-1 | CASSLFPESSYEQYF | TGCGCCAGCAGCTTGTTTCCGGAAAGCTCCTACGAGCAGTACTTC
few | NA | TRBJ2-3 | TRBV9 | CASSVTRTTDTQYF | TGTGCCAGCAGCGTGACTAGAACCACAGATACGCAGTATTTT
NA | TRBD2 | TRBJ2-1 | TRBV5-1 | CASSMTSPSGGAVEQFF | TGCGCCAGCAGCATGACCTCCCCGAGCGGGGGGGCGGTTGAGCAGTTCTTC
NA | TRBD2 | TRBJ2-3 | TRBV5-1 | CASSLELAGATDTQYF | TGCGCCAGCAGCTTGGAACTAGCGGGGGCTACAGATACGCAGTATTTT
NA | NA | TRBJ2-7 | TRBV30 | CAWTNSVIEQYF | TGTGCCTGGACGAATTCCGTGATCGAGCAGTACTTC
NA | NA | TRBJ2-1 | TRBV7-3 | CASSMERYNEQFF | TGTGCCAGCAGCATGGAGCGTTACAATGAGCAGTTCTTC
many | NA | TRBJ2-7 | TRBV5-6 | CASSDLTNEQYF | TGTGCCAGCAGCGATCTTACGAACGAGCAGTACTTC
many | NA | TRBJ1-5 | TRBV5-1 | CASSLGAGQQPQHF | TGCGCCAGCAGCTTGGGAGCAGGGCAGCAGCCCCAGCATTTT
NA | TRBD1 | TRBJ2-1 | TRBV5-1 | CASRTPGTGALQVQFF | TGCGCCAGCAGAACTCCCGGGACAGGGGCCTTACAGGTGCAGTTCTTC
many | TRBD2 | TRBJ2-7 | TRBV5-4 | CASSFDLAANSYEQYF | TGTGCCAGCAGCTTTGATCTAGCGGCAAACTCCTACGAGCAGTACTTC
many | NA | TRBJ2-3 | TRBV20-1 | CSAAEGHTDTQYF | TGCAGTGCTGCCGAGGGGCACACAGATACGCAGTATTTT